This T cell receptor beta chain came from a study of cytomegalovirus exposure and HLA in healthy donors. Overall study context: Prior work identified 117 million unique TCR beta sequences in about 179 million T cells.

Amplification used 60 Vbeta primers and 13 Jbeta primers. The table came from immunoSEQ multiplex PCR; TCRdb's copy has only in-frame clones and leaves some out. This sample carries around 150,000 clones, around four fifths of them seen once, and the ten largest clones take roughly 7.4%. Germline values: CDR1 SGHAT, CDR2 FQDESV (reference sequence). V lost 6 bases, J lost 4 bases, and 12 bases lay in between. This CDR3 is 13 amino acids long. The V and J genes are TRBV11-1 and TRBJ1-2; maybe TRBD1 (5 bases). This sequence was found in a male donor in good health and CMV-seropositive. Sequencing was done on a sample of PBMCs. Here the CDR3 reads CASSTPGGYGYTF. DNA of the CDR3: TGTGCCAGCAGTACCCCCGGGGGCTATGGCTACACCTTC.